This TCR beta chain was documented in a study of sequential checkpoint blockade in melanoma. Overall study: First-line arms were nivolumab then ipilimumab, or the reverse, randomized 1:1. After both sequences, patients received maintenance nivolumab.

V shed 0 bases and J 4 bases; nucleotides not matched to a gene: 4. From germline, CDR1 is MNHEY and CDR2 SMNVEV (reference sequence). The CDR3 spans 16 residues. The repertoire was sequenced with immunoSEQ multiplex PCR; TCRdb's copy has only in-frame clones and lacks some. In the table there are 10,000 to 15,000 clones, around 83% of which are singletons. The treatment here: randomized to nivolumab then ipilimumab (arm A) or the reverse (arm B). Patients had received no earlier DNA-damaging chemotherapy. From thawed PBMCs, live CD3+CD8+ cells negative for CD19 and CD56 were sorted. The chain employs TRBV27 and TRBJ1-2; TRBD1 matches 11 bases. Sequencing was performed on CD8+ T cells sorted from blood (inferred from file names), taken from a patient given nivolumab and ipilimumab in sequence. The clonotype comes from a human donor with melanoma. DNA of the CDR3: TGTGCCAGCAGTTTATCTAGGACAGGGGGCGGCTATGGCTACACCTTC. The encoded protein is CASSLSRTGGGYGYTF.